The clone carrying this T cell receptor beta chain was found a few times. The sample belongs to a study of blood T cell repertoires in COVID-19. Study at large: The cDNA or gDNA used as material had been derived from T cells, B-cell-depleted T cells, or PBMCs.

Clones were sequenced by immunoSEQ multiplex PCR, and TCRdb holds only the in-frame ones, with some missing. The data show 70,000 or so clones, with around 83% seen just once and around 40% held by the top ten. The receptor comes from a woman of 80 years or more with active or convalescent COVID-19. The specimen was peripheral blood.

CDR3 DNA sequence: TGTGCCAGCAGCCCAGGGACCGGGGAGCTGTTTTTT. Residues: CASSPGTGELFF. This chain links TRBV11-3 with TRBJ2-2; possible D gene TRBD1, 5 bases. Trimming left V 5 bases short and J 5 bases short, with 6 bases between. CDR1 SGHNT and CDR2 YENEEA come from the germline V gene. This CDR3 comprises 12 residues. The entire variable domain, with the rest obtained from reference TRBV11-3 and TRBJ2-2, is as follows: EAGVVQSPRYKIIEKKQPVAFWCNPISGHNTLYWYLQNLGQGPELLIRYENEEAVDDSQLPKDRFSAERLKGVDSTLKIQPAELGDSAVYLCASSPGTGELFFGEGSRLTVL.